Below, one T cell receptor (beta chain) is given with its context. This record comes from a study of CD8 T cells in Susac syndrome. Random hexamers primed reverse transcription of about 0.45 to 1 ug RNA. TCRdb reprocessed the immunoSEQ multiplex PCR reads with MiXCR, giving one entry per CDR3 protein. The repertoire holds tens of thousands of distinct CDR3 sequences, with roughly 94% as singletons. The germline V gene has CDR1 MGHRA and CDR2 YSYEKL. The CDR3 consists of 17 residues. V lost 5 bases and J lost 1; bases outside the gene matches: 12. The source material was CD8+ T cells from PBMCs. This receptor was taken from a human donor with Susac syndrome. The chain has TRBV4-1 and TRBJ2-5; 8 bases map to TRBD2. CDR3 coding DNA: TGCGCCAGCAGCGCCCTGCTAGCGGGTTTGTTCCAAGAGACCCAGTACTTC. This codes for CASSALLAGLFQETQYF.